This T cell receptor (beta chain) stems from a study of beta chain features in type 1 diabetes. This clone occurred a few times. Per germline, CDR1 LNHDA and CDR2 SQIVND (reference sequence). This CDR3 has 14 amino acids. V dropped 6 bases and J dropped 1 base, with 12 bases sitting between them. Of the isolated RNA, all was reverse transcribed, and so the sequenced material was expressed TCRB transcripts. Sequencing used immunoSEQ multiplex PCR; TCRdb keeps in-frame clones, though not all of them. The sample lists approximately 170,000 clones; approximately 8.4% were seen once. The chain joins TRBV19 to TRBJ1-2, with D hard to call. The sequence came from a woman aged 18 to 35 in good health. The specimen sequenced was central memory CD4+ T cells from blood. CDR3 loop: CASRISGINYGYTF. CDR3 DNA sequence: TGTGCCAGTAGGATTTCCGGGATTAACTATGGCTACACCTTC.